The TCR beta chain described here comes from a study of cytomegalovirus exposure and HLA in healthy donors. With 60 Vbeta and 13 Jbeta primers, the PCR was carried out. The repertoire was sequenced with immunoSEQ multiplex PCR; TCRdb's copy has only in-frame clones and lacks some. The table has about 140,000 clones, over 75% seen once. Specimen: PBMCs. The TCR originated in a man aged 40-49 years in good health and CMV-seronegative.

The CDR3 bases are TGTGCCAGCAGTACGCCGGGACAGTCCTACGAGCAGTACTTC. It translates to CASSTPGQSYEQYF. The chain joins TRBV28 to TRBJ2-7; TRBD1 agrees at 7 bases. The V and J ends lost 5 bases and 1 base, in that order; junction bases with no gene match: 5. This CDR3 contains 14 residues. Per germline, CDR1 MDHEN and CDR2 SYDVKM.